The rows below give T cell receptor beta chains drawn from one sample of a study of regulatory T cells in long-lasting Graves disease. TCRdb ran MiXCR on the multiplex PCR reads and lists one entry per CDR3 protein. The sample comprises 350,000 to 450,000 distinct CDR3 sequences, roughly 12% of which are singletons, and 15% to 20% rests with the top ten. These records were also assigned to another study, of T cells in Graves' hyperthyroidism and ophthalmopathy.

Material: peripheral blood mononuclear cells (PBMCs), obtained at new diagnosis, from a patient treated with antithyroid drugs. The source of these receptors is a woman between 18 and 29 years old with Graves disease. CDR3s include the opening cysteine and the closing phenylalanine or tryptophan. The D gene is left open where the match is weak. A row's size may be missing; if present it is once, few, many or a size class.

V,D,J,size,DNA,CDR3
TRBV7-9,.,TRBJ1-2,.,TGTGCCAGCAGCCACTCCGGACCTCCGGCAGGTGGCTATGGCTACACCTTC,CASSHSGPPAGGYGYTF
TRBV24-1,.,TRBJ2-5,few,TGTGCCACCAGTGATAGTGGGTACCAAGAGACCCAGTACTTC,CATSDSGYQETQYF
TRBV20-1,.,TRBJ1-5,many,TGCAGTGCTAGATCCCTCCATCAGCCCCAGCATTTT,CSARSLHQPQHF
TRBV11-3,.,TRBJ1-6,many,TGTGCCAGCAGCTTAGATATGCAGGCCCCCCTCCACTTT,CASSLDMQAPLHF
TRBV13,.,TRBJ2-7,many,TGTGCCAGCAGCTTAGGCATACGACTACACGAGCAGTACTTC,CASSLGIRLHEQYF
TRBV5-1,TRBD2,TRBJ2-5,.,TGCGCCAGCAGCTTGGAGCGGGGATCGGAGACCCAGTACTTC,CASSLERGSETQYF
TRBV5-6,.,TRBJ2-1,few,TGTGCCAGCAGCTTGGTGCGGAAGGGCCAGGACCCCATTAAGGGTGAGCAGTTCTTC,CASSLVRKGQDPIKGEQFF
TRBV28,.,TRBJ1-5,many,TGTGCCAGCAGTTCCGAGAAATGGGGGTTCGCTCCTCAGCCCCAGCATTTT,CASSSEKWGFAPQPQHF
TRBV7-8,.,TRBJ1-1,many,TGTGCCAGCAGCTCCCCCAGGATGTTGAACACTGAAGCTTTCTTT,CASSSPRMLNTEAFF
TRBV20-1,TRBD2,TRBJ2-1,many,TGCAGTGCTAGTTTGGCTAGCGGGAGTCCGGATGAGCAGTTCTTC,CSASLASGSPDEQFF
TRBV9,TRBD1,TRBJ1-2,.,TGTGCCAGCAGCGTAGCCACCTTTAGACAGGGCCAGGACTATGGCTACACCTTC,CASSVATFRQGQDYGYTF
TRBV7-9,.,TRBJ2-3,.,TGTGTCAGCAGCTTAGTGGTATGGGGAGGCGCAGATACGCAGTATTTT,CVSSLVVWGGADTQYF
TRBV7-9,.,TRBJ2-7,once,TGTGCCAGCAGCTTAACCCCCGGGGGGCACGAGCAGTACTTC,CASSLTPGGHEQYF
TRBV6-2/TRBV6-3,.,TRBJ2-1,many,TGTGCCAGCAGTTACCGGATCCATGAGCAGTTCTTC,CASSYRIHEQFF
TRBV24-1,.,TRBJ1-2,many,TGTGCCACCAGTGATCCGGGACGCCGCAGGGGCTACACCTTC,CATSDPGRRRGYTF
TRBV28,TRBD1,TRBJ1-2,many,TGTGCCAGCAGTCCCCGAGACAGGGGTTACTATGGCTACACCTTC,CASSPRDRGYYGYTF
TRBV7-8,.,TRBJ2-5,many,TGTGCCAGCAGCTTAGCGCCGATAGAGACCCAGTACTTC,CASSLAPIETQYF
TRBV7-6,.,TRBJ2-1,.,TGTGCCAGCAGCTTAAGACCGACAAGAAGCTCCTACAATGAGCAGTTCTTC,CASSLRPTRSSYNEQFF
TRBV19,.,TRBJ1-6,.,TGTGCCAGTAGTGTCCGATCCATCTATAATTCACCCCTCCACTTT,CASSVRSIYNSPLHF
TRBV7-2,.,TRBJ1-2,.,TGTGCCAGCAGCTTAGAATGGGGGAGAAGTCGGGACACCTTC,CASSLEWGRSRDTF
TRBV7-3,TRBD2,TRBJ2-1,.,TGTGCCAGCAGCTTATATGTGGCGGGGGTTTACAATGAGCAGTTCTTC,CASSLYVAGVYNEQFF
TRBV2,TRBD1,TRBJ2-2,many,TGTGCCAGCGATAGTCAGGACAGGGCTGTCACCGGGGAGCTGTTTTTT,CASDSQDRAVTGELFF
TRBV19,TRBD1,TRBJ1-2,.,TGTGCCAGTAGTATGACAGGGCTTAACTATGGCTACACCTTC,CASSMTGLNYGYTF
TRBV6-2/TRBV6-3,.,TRBJ1-1,.,TGTGCCAGCAGTTCAACGGGACGGACCAACACTGAAGCTTTCTTT,CASSSTGRTNTEAFF
TRBV18,TRBD2,TRBJ2-7,many,TGTGCCAGCTCACCAAGACTAGCGGGCATCTCCTACGAGCAGTACTTC,CASSPRLAGISYEQYF
TRBV15,.,TRBJ2-3,many,TGTGCCACCAGCAGAGTGAACGGCGGCCGCACAGATACGCAGTATTTT,CATSRVNGGRTDTQYF
TRBV4-3,TRBD2,TRBJ2-2,.,TGCGCCAGCAGCCAAGGCACCGGGAGGTACACCGGGGAGCTGTTTTTT,CASSQGTGRYTGELFF
TRBV5-4,TRBD2,TRBJ2-5,many,TGTGCCAGCAGCTTGGCCCCTTGGCTAGCGGGGATCCAAGAGACCCAGTACTTC,CASSLAPWLAGIQETQYF
TRBV27,.,TRBJ1-2,many,TGTGCCAGCAGTCTTACGCAGGGTTCCTATGGCTACACCTTC,CASSLTQGSYGYTF
TRBV2,TRBD2,TRBJ2-3,.,TGTGCCAGCAGCTTCAGACCGGGACTAGCGGCTACAGATACGCAGTATTTT,CASSFRPGLAATDTQYF
TRBV28,.,TRBJ1-5,many,TGTGCCAGCAGTCCAACTTGGGAAAATAGCAATCAGCCCCAGCATTTT,CASSPTWENSNQPQHF
TRBV7-2,.,TRBJ1-1,few,TGTGCCAGCAGCTTGGAAGGACCTGAAGCTTTCTTT,CASSLEGPEAFF
TRBV11-2,.,TRBJ2-5,.,TGTGCCAGCAGCTTAGATGGGGCCCAAGAGACCCAGTACTTC,CASSLDGAQETQYF
TRBV28,.,TRBJ2-7,many,TGTGCCAGCACCCTAACAGGGACGGGGTACGAGCAGTACTTC,CASTLTGTGYEQYF
TRBV29-1,TRBD1,TRBJ2-1,.,TGCAGCGTTTTATGGGACAGGGGGAGCTCCTACAATGAGCAGTTCTTC,CSVLWDRGSSYNEQFF
TRBV6-1,.,TRBJ1-1,.,TGTGCCAGCAGTGCAACCGGGACCTCTGGTCGAGCTTTCTTT,CASSATGTSGRAFF
TRBV18,.,TRBJ1-3,few,TGTGCCAGCTCCAACGGACTGTACTCTGGAAACACCATATATTTT,CASSNGLYSGNTIYF
TRBV12-3/TRBV12-4,TRBD1,TRBJ1-4,many,TGTGCCAGCAGCCTGACCGGGACAGGCCGAGAAAAACTGTTTTTT,CASSLTGTGREKLFF
TRBV27,TRBD2,TRBJ2-7,.,TGTGCCAGCAGTTGGAGTAGCGGGAGTTTGAGCGAGCAGTACTTC,CASSWSSGSLSEQYF
TRBV20-1,.,TRBJ2-3,.,TGCAGTGTCCTAAGAGGGGTCCCGGGGGATACGCAGTATTTT,CSVLRGVPGDTQYF
TRBV7-3,.,TRBJ1-1,few,TGTGCCAGCAGCCCGCGGGGGGAAGGTGTAGCTTTCTTT,CASSPRGEGVAFF
TRBV15,.,TRBJ2-2,few,TGTGCCACCAGCAGAGCGGCAGAACAAAACACCGGGGAGCTGTTTTTT,CATSRAAEQNTGELFF
TRBV5-1,.,TRBJ1-4,many,TGCGCCAGCAGCCCCAGTGAGAGGGCTAATGAAAAACTGTTTTTT,CASSPSERANEKLFF
TRBV10-3,.,TRBJ2-2,few,TGTGCCATCAGTCTAGGCGAAGCCGGGGAGCTGTTTTTT,CAISLGEAGELFF
TRBV7-9,.,TRBJ2-2,many,TGTGCCAGCAGCTTAGAAGGCGTAGCCGCCCAAGGGGAGCTGTTTTTT,CASSLEGVAAQGELFF
TRBV30,TRBD2,TRBJ2-1,many,TGTGCCTGGAGTTCGAGCGGGATACATGAGCAGTTCTTC,CAWSSSGIHEQFF
TRBV7-6,.,TRBJ2-3,.,TGTGCCAGCAGCTCTACGCTGCTGGGATTCACAGATACGCAGTATTTT,CASSSTLLGFTDTQYF
TRBV7-2,TRBD1,TRBJ1-3,many,TGTGCCAGCAGCCCCCATCTTCTGACAGGGACTGGAAACACCATATATTTT,CASSPHLLTGTGNTIYF
TRBV18,.,TRBJ2-5,few,TGTGCCAGCTCACCGAACCCGCAAGAGACCCAGTACTTC,CASSPNPQETQYF
TRBV29-1,.,TRBJ1-2,.,TGCAGCGTTGAAAGCGGGAGCAACTATGGCTACACCTTC,CSVESGSNYGYTF
TRBV6-5,.,TRBJ2-3,many,TGTGCCAGCAGTTACTCCGCGGTTACAGATACGCAGTATTTT,CASSYSAVTDTQYF
TRBV7-9,.,TRBJ2-7,many,TGTGCCAGCATCGACCTTTTCCGCGCCTCATCCTACGAGCAGTACTTC,CASIDLFRASSYEQYF
TRBV19,.,TRBJ2-1,.,TGTGCCAGCGGTATGCAGGGGCCCTACAATGAGCAGTTCTTC,CASGMQGPYNEQFF
TRBV20-1,.,TRBJ2-1,.,TGCAGTGCTGAGTGGCCTTACAATGAGCAGTTCTTC,CSAEWPYNEQFF